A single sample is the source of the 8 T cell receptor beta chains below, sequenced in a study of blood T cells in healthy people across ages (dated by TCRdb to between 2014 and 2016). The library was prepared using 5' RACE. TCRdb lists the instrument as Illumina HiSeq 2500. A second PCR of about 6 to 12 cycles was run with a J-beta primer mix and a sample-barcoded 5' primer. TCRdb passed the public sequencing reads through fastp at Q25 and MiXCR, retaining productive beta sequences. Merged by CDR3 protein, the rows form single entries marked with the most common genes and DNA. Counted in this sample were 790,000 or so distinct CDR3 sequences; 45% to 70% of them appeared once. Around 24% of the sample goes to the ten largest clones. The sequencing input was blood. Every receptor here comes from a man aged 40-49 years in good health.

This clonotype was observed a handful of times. CDR3 coding DNA: TGCAGTGCTAGCCGGCTCACTGAAGCTTTCTTT. It codes for CSASRLTEAFF. The chain carries TRBV20-1 and TRBJ1-1, with unresolved D. The CDR3 has 11 amino acids. Germline values: CDR1 DFQATT, CDR2 SNEGSKA (reference sequence). V lost 3 bases to trimming and J lost 4 bases, with 6 bases between them.

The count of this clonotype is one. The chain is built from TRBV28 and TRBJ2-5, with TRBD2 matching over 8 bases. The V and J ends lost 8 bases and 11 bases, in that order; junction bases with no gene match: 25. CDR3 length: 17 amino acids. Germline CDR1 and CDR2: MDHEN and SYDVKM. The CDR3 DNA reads TGTGCCAGCTTCCCCCCATCGCGCGGGGGGAGGAAGAATGAGCAGTACTTC. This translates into CASFPPSRGGRKNEQYF.

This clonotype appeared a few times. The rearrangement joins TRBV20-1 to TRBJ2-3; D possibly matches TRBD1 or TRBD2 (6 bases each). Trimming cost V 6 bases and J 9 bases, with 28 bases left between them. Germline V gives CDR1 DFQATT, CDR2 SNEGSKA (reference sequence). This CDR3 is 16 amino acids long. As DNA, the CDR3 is TGCAGTGCGAGGGTGTCCGGGGGCCTTCGGTTTATGACGCAGTATTTT. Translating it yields CSARVSGGLRFMTQYF.

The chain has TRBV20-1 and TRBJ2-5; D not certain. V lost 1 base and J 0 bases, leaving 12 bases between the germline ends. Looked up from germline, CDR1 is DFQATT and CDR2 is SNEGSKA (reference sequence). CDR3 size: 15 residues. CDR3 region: CSARAISPNQETQYF. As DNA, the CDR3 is TGCAGTGCTAGAGCTATTAGCCCCAACCAAGAGACCCAGTACTTC.

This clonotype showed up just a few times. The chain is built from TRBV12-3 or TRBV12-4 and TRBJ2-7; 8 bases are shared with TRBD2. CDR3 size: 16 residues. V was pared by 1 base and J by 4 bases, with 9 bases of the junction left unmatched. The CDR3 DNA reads TGTGCCAGCAGTTTAGGAGCGGGAGTTGTAGGATACGAGCAGTACTTC. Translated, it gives CASSLGAGVVGYEQYF.

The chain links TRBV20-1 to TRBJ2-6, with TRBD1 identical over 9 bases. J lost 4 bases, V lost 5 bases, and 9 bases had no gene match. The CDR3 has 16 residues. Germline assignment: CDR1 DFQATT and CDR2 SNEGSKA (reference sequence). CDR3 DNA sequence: TGCAGTGCTGAACCAGACAGGGGGAAGGGGGCCAACGTCCTGACTTTC. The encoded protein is CSAEPDRGKGANVLTF.

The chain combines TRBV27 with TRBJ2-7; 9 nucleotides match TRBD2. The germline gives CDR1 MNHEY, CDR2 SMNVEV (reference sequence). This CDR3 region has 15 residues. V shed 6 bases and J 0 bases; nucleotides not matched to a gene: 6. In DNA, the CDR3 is TGTGCCAGCAGAACCGGGACTAGCCACTCCTACGAGCAGTACTTC. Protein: CASRTGTSHSYEQYF.

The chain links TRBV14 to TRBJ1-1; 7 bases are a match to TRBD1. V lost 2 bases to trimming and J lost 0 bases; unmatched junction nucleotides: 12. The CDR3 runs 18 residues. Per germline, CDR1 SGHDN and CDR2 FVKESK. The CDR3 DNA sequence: TGTGCCAGCAGCCAATTACAGGGGCTGGGCGGAATGAACACTGAAGCTTTCTTT. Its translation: CASSQLQGLGGMNTEAFF.